One sample yielded the 17 T cell receptor beta chains listed below, sequenced in a study of CD8 T cells in ankylosing spondylitis. One entry per CDR3 protein results from TCRdb running MiXCR on the 5' RACE reads. The sample has some 240,000 distinct CDR3 sequences, over 8.5% seen once; the top ten hold under 7.5%. The sequenced sample consisted of blood, either unsorted or a sorted T cell fraction (not recorded which). Receptor source: a male donor with ankylosing spondylitis or in good health (not recorded which).

The table lists this clonotype with many counts. V is TRBV5-5 and J is TRBJ1-1, with D possibly matching TRBD1 (5 bases). From germline, CDR1 is SGHKS and CDR2 YYEKEE (reference sequence). V lost 2 bases to trimming and J lost 6 bases, with 11 bases between them. This CDR3 spans 13 amino acids. CDR3 amino acids: CASSFTRVPEAFF. The CDR3 DNA reads as TGTGCCAGCAGCTTCACCAGGGTGCCTGAAGCTTTCTTT.

At least ten counts were recorded for this clonotype. V gene TRBV10-3 combines with J gene TRBJ2-5; the D is unclear. The CDR3 runs to 14 residues. The V gene's germline CDR1 is ENHRY and CDR2 SYGVKD. V lost 2 bases and J lost 5, with 12 bases in between. Here the CDR3 reads CAISEGSPRETQYF. The CDR3 coding sequence is TGTGCCATCAGTGAGGGTTCCCCCAGGGAGACCCAGTACTTC.

This clonotype was seen ten or more times. The chain couples TRBV20-1 to TRBJ1-3, with D tentatively TRBD1 (5 bases). CDR1 and CDR2 (germline): DFQATT, SNEGSKA (reference sequence). The CDR3 runs 12 residues. V lost 6 bases, J lost 3 bases, and 9 bases lay in between. The CDR3 protein is CSATDVGNTIYF. The CDR3 DNA sequence: TGCAGTGCGACAGATGTTGGAAACACCATATATTTT.

This clonotype came up many times. This chain links TRBV9 with TRBJ2-7; no clear D. V was shortened by 5 bases and J by 4 bases, with 4 bases between the two germline ends. Per the germline V gene, CDR1 is SGDLS and CDR2 is YYNGEE. The CDR3 totals 10 residues. CDR3: CASRSYEQYF. The CDR3 DNA reads TGTGCCAGCAGAAGTTACGAGCAGTACTTC.

This clonotype was counted ten times or more. The chain carries TRBV2 and TRBJ1-1; the D gene is possibly TRBD1 (6 bases). CDR1 and CDR2 (germline): SNHLY, FYNNEI. Trimming left V 9 bases short and J 6 bases short, with 17 bases between. This CDR3 spans 13 amino acids. CDR3 coding DNA: TGTGCCAGTAGGGGGGAGGGAAGCCCTGAAGCTTTCTTT. Residues: CASRGEGSPEAFF. The full variable domain, its missing parts supplied by reference TRBV2 and TRBJ1-1, is EPEVTQTPSHQVTQMGQEVILRCVPISNHLYFYWYRQILGQKVEFLVSFYNNEISEKSEIFDDQFSVERPDGSNFTLKIRSTKLEDSAMYFCASRGEGSPEAFFGQGTRLTVV.

This clonotype appeared a few times. The chain combines TRBV4-3 with TRBJ1-6; D not certain. CDR1 and CDR2 (germline): LGHNA, YSLEER. Trimming removed 0 bases at V and 5 bases at J, with 8 bases between. The CDR3 loop spans 15 amino acids. For the CDR3, the DNA is TGCGCCAGCAGCCAAGAAGTCAGAAATAATTCACCCCTCCACTTT. Amino acids: CASSQEVRNNSPLHF.

This clonotype was picked up a small number of times. This sequence joins TRBV5-1 and TRBJ2-1; 7 bases map to TRBD1. Germline lookup yields CDR1 SGHRS and CDR2 YFSETQ. The CDR3 length is 15 residues. Germline trimming cut 1 base from V and 5 bases from J; bases unmatched to any gene: 6. The CDR3 spells CASSLRRQGHNEQFF. The DNA for the CDR3 is TGCGCCAGCAGCTTGAGGAGACAGGGCCACAATGAGCAGTTCTTC.

The chain couples TRBV7-8 to TRBJ2-7; TRBD1 aligns across 10 bases. V dropped 8 bases and J dropped 5; count of bases not matched to a gene: 9. The germline V gene encodes CDR1 SGHVS and CDR2 FQNEAQ. There are 14 residues in the CDR3. The CDR3 nucleotides read TGTGCCAGCTCAAGGACAGGGGGTCGCGACGAGCAGTACTTC. Translated, it gives CASSRTGGRDEQYF.

The genes are TRBV7-6 and TRBJ2-3; 13 bases are shared with TRBD2. This CDR3 is built from 19 residues. The trim removed 1 base at V and 1 base at J, leaving 8 bases unmatched. Germline V lookup: CDR1 SGHVS, CDR2 FNYEAQ. CDR3 sequence: CASSLGWTSGGWGTDTQYF. CDR3 sequence (DNA): TGTGCCAGCAGCTTAGGATGGACTAGCGGGGGTTGGGGCACAGATACGCAGTATTTT.

This clonotype was counted ten times or more. The CDR3 sequence is CASSLDRAFEQYF. Here the CDR3 DNA reads TGCGCCAGCAGCTTGGACAGGGCTTTCGAGCAGTACTTC. V usage is TRBV5-1 and J usage is TRBJ2-7; D may be TRBD1 (6 bases). The germline V gene has CDR1 SGHRS and CDR2 YFSETQ. CDR3 length: 13 amino acids. V was cut by 0 bases and J by 6 bases, with 10 bases left in between.

This clonotype was detected many times. J is TRBJ1-5 and V is TRBV20-1; D may be TRBD1 (5 bases). CDR1 and CDR2 from the germline V gene are DFQATT and SNEGSKA (reference sequence). The CDR3 sequence is 12 residues long. V lost 1 base, J lost 5 bases, and 6 bases lay in between. The CDR3 spells CSARGGHQPQHF. The DNA of the CDR3 is TGCAGTGCTAGAGGGGGCCATCAGCCCCAGCATTTT.

Ten or more counts support this clonotype. The V and J genes are TRBV7-2 and TRBJ1-4; D possibly corresponds to TRBD1 (6 bases). There are 14 residues in the CDR3. The germline V and J ends were trimmed by 2 bases and 4 bases, with 8 bases remaining between them. Germline V gene lookup returns CDR1 SGHTA and CDR2 FQGNSA. Here the CDR3 DNA reads TGTGCCAGCAGCTTACGACAGGATAATGAAAAACTGTTTTTT. Its translation is CASSLRQDNEKLFF.

Points on this clonotype: Germline is not matched at one junction end, which may reflect a read error. J is TRBJ2-5 and V is TRBV4-3; D is uncertain. CDR3 length: 16 residues. Germline assignment: CDR1 LGHNA and CDR2 YSLEER. CDR3 protein: CASSQDRVGIQETQHF. For the CDR3, the DNA is TGCGCCAGCAGCCAAGATCGAGTGGGAATCCAAGAGACCCAGCACTTC.

This clonotype came up many times. The chain is built from TRBV9 and TRBJ1-2; 10 positions agree with TRBD1. The CDR3 runs 17 residues. J gave up 3 bases and V 4 bases, and 12 bases lay outside the gene matches. Germline CDR1 reads SGDLS; CDR2 reads YYNGEE. CDR3 sequence (DNA): TGTGCCAGCAGCCCCCGCCGGGGGGGACAGGGGTACTATGGCTACACCTTC. This codes for CASSPRRGGQGYYGYTF.

The V and J genes are TRBV7-8 and TRBJ1-1; the D gene is possibly TRBD1 (5 bases). Looked up from germline, CDR1 is SGHVS and CDR2 is FQNEAQ. Trimming took 0 bases from V and 11 from J, leaving 13 bases between them. The CDR3 is 13 residues long. The CDR3 region has the DNA TGTGCCAGCAGCTTAGCTATCAGGGCAGAGGCTTTCTTT. Encoded protein: CASSLAIRAEAFF. The full variable domain, completed using reference TRBV7-8 and TRBJ1-1, is GAGVSQSPRYKVAKRGQDVALRCDPISGHVSLFWYQQALGQGPEFLTYFQNEAQLDKSGLPSDRFFAERPEGSVSTLKIQRTQQEDSAVYLCASSLAIRAEAFFGQGTRLTVV.

In its sample, this clonotype was seen many times. V and J are TRBV6-5 and TRBJ2-3; the D gene is possibly TRBD2 (5 bases). Germline V gene sequence: CDR1 MNHEY, CDR2 SVGAGI. This CDR3 region has 12 residues. The V end was cut by 2 bases, the J end by 5 bases, with 5 bases between. The CDR3 DNA reads as TGTGCCAGCAGTTACGAGGGAGATACGCAGTATTTT. Translated, it gives CASSYEGDTQYF.

This clonotype has more than one count but fewer than ten. This rearrangement joins TRBV27 to TRBJ1-1; possible D gene TRBD1, 5 bases. Per the germline V gene, CDR1 is MNHEY and CDR2 is SMNVEV (reference sequence). V was pared by 5 bases and J by 1 base, with 14 bases between. The CDR3 runs to 15 residues. The DNA of the CDR3 is TGTGCCAGCAGTCCCTCGGGACGGGGGAACACTGAAGCTTTCTTT. Translated: CASSPSGRGNTEAFF.